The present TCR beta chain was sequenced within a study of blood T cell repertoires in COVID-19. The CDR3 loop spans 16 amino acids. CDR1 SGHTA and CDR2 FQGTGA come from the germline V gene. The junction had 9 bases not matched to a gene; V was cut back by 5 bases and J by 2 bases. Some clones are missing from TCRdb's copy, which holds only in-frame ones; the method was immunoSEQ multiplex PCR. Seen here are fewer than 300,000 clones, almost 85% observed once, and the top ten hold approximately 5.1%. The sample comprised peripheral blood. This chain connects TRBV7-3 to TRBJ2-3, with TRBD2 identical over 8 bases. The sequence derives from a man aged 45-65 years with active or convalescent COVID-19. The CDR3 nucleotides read TGTGCCAGCAGCCAAACAGCGGGAGATCCCACAGATACGCAGTATTTT. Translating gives CASSQTAGDPTDTQYF.